These 4 T cell receptor beta chains were sequenced from one sample in a study of radiation and T cells in renal cell carcinoma. Data came from immunoSEQ multiplex PCR; TCRdb stores just in-frame clones and leaves some out. In the table there are approximately 16,000 clones, approximately 58% of which are singletons. Treatment meaning: treatment-naive control, cytoreductive nephrectomy. The sample was tumor tissue, taken from a patient whose treatment was nephrectomy without radiotherapy. All receptors come from a man between 40 and 49 years old with renal cell carcinoma.

J is TRBJ1-2 and V is TRBV6-5, with D maybe TRBD1 (6 bases). Trimming stripped 2 bases from V and 4 bases from J, with 14 bases between. Per germline, CDR1 MNHEY and CDR2 SVGAGI. The CDR3 length is 15 residues. The DNA of the CDR3 is TGTGCCAGCAGTTACGCCCGGACAGATCCCTATGGCTACACCTTC. Its translation: CASSYARTDPYGYTF.

This clone was observed a single time. The chain joins TRBV9 to TRBJ2-3; no clear D gene. This CDR3 has 14 residues. The germline V gene has CDR1 SGDLS and CDR2 YYNGEE. Trimming took 3 bases from V and 4 from J, leaving 12 bases between them. CDR3 bases: TGTGCCAGCAGCGAGCTGGGTAGATCAGATACGCAGTATTTT. Translating it yields CASSELGRSDTQYF.

The chain uses TRBV16 and TRBJ1-6; tentatively, D is TRBD1 (5 bases). The germline V gene has CDR1 KGHSY and CDR2 FQNENV. Trimming shortened V by 4 bases and J by 4 bases, and 8 bases separated the two germline ends. CDR3 length: 14 amino acids. This CDR3 reads CASSRRGYNSPLHF. CDR3 bases: TGTGCCAGCAGCCGGAGGGGTTATAATTCACCCCTCCACTTT.

This clone was seen a handful of times. The J gene is TRBJ1-2, the V gene TRBV7-2; D possibly corresponds to TRBD1 (6 bases). CDR1 and CDR2 from the germline V gene are SGHTA and FQGNSA. The CDR3 has 13 residues. V lost 4 bases to trimming and J lost 4 bases, with 10 bases between them. CDR3 amino acids: CASSSDRSYGYTF. In nucleotides, the CDR3 is TGTGCCAGCAGCTCCGACAGGTCCTATGGCTACACCTTC.